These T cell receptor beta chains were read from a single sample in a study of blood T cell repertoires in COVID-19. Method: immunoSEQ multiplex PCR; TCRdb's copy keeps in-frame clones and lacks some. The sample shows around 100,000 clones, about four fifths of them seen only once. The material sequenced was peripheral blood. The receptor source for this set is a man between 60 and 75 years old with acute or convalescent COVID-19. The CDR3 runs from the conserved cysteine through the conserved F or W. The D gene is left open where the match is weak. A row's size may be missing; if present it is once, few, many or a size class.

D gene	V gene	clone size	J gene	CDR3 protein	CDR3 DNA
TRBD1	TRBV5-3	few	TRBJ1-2	CARSERGHREYGYGYTF	TGTGCCAGAAGTGAGAGGGGGCACAGGGAATACGGCTATGGCTACACCTTC
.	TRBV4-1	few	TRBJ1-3	CASSQDPPGLQRNTIYF	TGCGCCAGCAGCCAAGATCCCCCTGGACTACAACGGAACACCATATATTTT
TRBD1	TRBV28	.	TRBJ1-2	CASILTQGVHGYTF	TGTGCCAGCATCCTTACACAGGGGGTCCATGGCTACACCTTC
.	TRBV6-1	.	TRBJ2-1	CASSEIPGRQWEQFF	TGTGCCAGCAGTGAAATTCCGGGTCGCCAATGGGAGCAGTTCTTC
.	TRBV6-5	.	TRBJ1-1	CASAFEVNTEAFF	TGTGCCAGCGCCTTCGAGGTGAACACTGAAGCTTTCTTT
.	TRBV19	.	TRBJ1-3	CASSSQIPGTIYF	TGTGCCAGTAGTTCTCAAATCCCGGGCACCATATATTTT
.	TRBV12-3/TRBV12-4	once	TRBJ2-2	CAAGASVTGELFF	TGTGCCGCGGGGGCTAGCGTCACCGGGGAGCTGTTTTTT
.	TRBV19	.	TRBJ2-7	CASSPGGSNEQYF	TGTGCCAGTAGCCCGGGTGGTAGCAACGAGCAGTACTTC
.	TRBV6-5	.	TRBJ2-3	CASSRQESTDTQYF	TGTGCCAGCAGTCGACAGGAGAGCACAGATACGCAGTATTTT
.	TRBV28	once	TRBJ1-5	CASSLQGNQPQHF	TGTGCCAGCAGTTTACAGGGGAATCAGCCCCAGCATTTT
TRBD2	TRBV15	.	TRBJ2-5	CATSRGTSGQETQYF	TGTGCCACCAGCAGAGGGACTAGCGGCCAAGAGACCCAGTACTTC
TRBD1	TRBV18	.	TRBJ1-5	CASSQGAYSNQPQHF	TGTGCCAGCTCTCAGGGGGCCTATAGCAATCAGCCCCAGCATTTT
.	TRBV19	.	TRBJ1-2	CASSINTDWINYGYTF	TGTGCCAGTAGCATTAACACAGATTGGATTAACTATGGCTACACCTTC
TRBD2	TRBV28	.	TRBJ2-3	CASSLLVLAGTDTQYF	TGTGCCAGCAGTTTACTTGTACTAGCGGGAACAGATACGCAGTATTTT
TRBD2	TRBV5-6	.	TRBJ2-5	CASSLAPSGQETQYF	TGTGCCAGCAGCTTGGCGCCTAGCGGCCAAGAGACCCAGTACTTC
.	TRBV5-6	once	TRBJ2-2	CASSLETGTYTGELFF	TGTGCCAGCAGCTTGGAAACAGGGACCTACACCGGGGAGCTGTTTTTT
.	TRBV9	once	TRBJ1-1	CASSGPGNTEAFF	TGTGCCAGCAGCGGACCGGGGAACACTGAAGCTTTCTTT
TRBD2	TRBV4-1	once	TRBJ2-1	CASSRGLVSYNEQFF	TGCGCCAGCAGCAGAGGACTAGTGTCCTACAATGAGCAGTTCTTC
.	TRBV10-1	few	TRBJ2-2	CASTGKTGELFF	TGCGCCAGCACCGGGAAGACCGGGGAGCTGTTTTTT
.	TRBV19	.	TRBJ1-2	CASSIYEENYGYTF	TGTGCCAGTAGTATATATGAAGAGAACTATGGCTACACCTTC
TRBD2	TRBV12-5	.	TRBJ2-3	CASGLVGLAGADTQYF	TGTGCTAGTGGTTTGGTGGGACTAGCGGGAGCAGATACGCAGTATTTT
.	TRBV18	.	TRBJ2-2	CASPTTSGGELFF	TGTGCCAGCCCGACCACCAGCGGCGGGGAGCTGTTTTTT
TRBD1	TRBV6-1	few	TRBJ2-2	CASRTGTDTGELFF	TGTGCCAGCAGGACAGGGACGGACACCGGGGAGCTGTTTTTT
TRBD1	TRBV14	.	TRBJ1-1	CASSRLNRGQGTEAFF	TGTGCCAGCAGCCGACTCAACAGGGGGCAGGGAACTGAAGCTTTCTTT
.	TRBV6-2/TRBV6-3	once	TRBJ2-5	CASSLQETQYF	TGTGCCAGCAGTCTTCAAGAGACCCAGTACTTC
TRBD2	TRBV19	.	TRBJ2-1	CATGTSGRHEQFF	TGTGCCACGGGGACTAGCGGGAGGCATGAGCAGTTCTTC
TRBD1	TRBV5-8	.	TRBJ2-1	CASRTGGREQFF	TGTGCCAGCAGGACAGGGGGCCGTGAGCAGTTCTTC
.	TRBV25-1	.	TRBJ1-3	CASSETWGAGNTIYF	TGTGCCAGCAGTGAAACCTGGGGAGCTGGAAACACCATATATTTT
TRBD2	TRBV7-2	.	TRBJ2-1	CASSTRLAGPLLHPEQFF	TGTGCCAGCAGCACTCGACTAGCGGGACCCCTCTTGCACCCCGAGCAGTTCTTC
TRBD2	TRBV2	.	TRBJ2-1	CASFRTSGNEQFF	TGTGCCAGCTTCCGGACTAGCGGCAATGAGCAGTTCTTC
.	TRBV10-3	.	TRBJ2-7	CAITSSGMSSYEQYF	TGTGCCATCACAAGTAGCGGCATGAGCTCCTACGAGCAGTACTTC
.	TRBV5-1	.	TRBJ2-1	CASSLEYWRREYNEQFF	TGCGCCAGCAGCTTAGAGTATTGGCGGAGAGAATACAATGAGCAGTTCTTC
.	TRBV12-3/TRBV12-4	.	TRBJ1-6	CASRPGSNSPLHF	TGTGCCAGCAGACCGGGATCAAATTCACCCCTCCACTTT
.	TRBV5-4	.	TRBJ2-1	CASSILGGNVNEQFF	TGTGCCAGCAGCATCTTGGGCGGGAATGTTAATGAGCAGTTCTTC
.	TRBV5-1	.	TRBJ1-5	CASSLGGAGQPQHF	TGCGCCAGCAGCTTAGGGGGTGCTGGGCAGCCCCAGCATTTT
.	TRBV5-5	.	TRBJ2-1	CASSLEGVVNEQFF	TGTGCCAGCAGCTTGGAGGGAGTGGTCAATGAGCAGTTCTTC
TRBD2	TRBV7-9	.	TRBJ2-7	CASSFGREGFHEQYF	TGTGCCAGCAGCTTCGGTCGGGAGGGTTTCCACGAGCAGTACTTC
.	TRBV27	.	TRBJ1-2	CASSARGSAANYGYTF	TGTGCCAGCAGTGCCCGAGGGTCAGCAGCTAACTATGGCTACACCTTC
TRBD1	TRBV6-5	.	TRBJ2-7	CASMSGTGSYEQYF	TGTGCCAGCATGTCCGGGACAGGTTCCTACGAGCAGTACTTC
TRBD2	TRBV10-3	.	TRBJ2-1	CAISAGLAGHYNEQFF	TGTGCCATCAGTGCGGGACTAGCGGGACACTACAATGAGCAGTTCTTC
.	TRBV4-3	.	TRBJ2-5	CASSQRPGSMETQYF	TGCGCCAGCAGCCAGCGGCCTGGTAGCATGGAGACCCAGTACTTC
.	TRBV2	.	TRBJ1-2	CASRTDKNYGYTF	TGTGCCAGTCGGACAGACAAAAACTATGGCTACACCTTC
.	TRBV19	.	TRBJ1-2	CASSIDRSRRGYTF	TGTGCCAGTAGTATAGACCGCAGCAGGCGTGGCTACACCTTC
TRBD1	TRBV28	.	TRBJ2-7	CASKSWDRDFGEQYF	TGTGCCAGCAAGTCGTGGGACAGGGACTTCGGAGAGCAGTACTTC
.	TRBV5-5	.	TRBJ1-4	CASSLFVSTNEKLFF	TGTGCCAGCAGCTTGTTTGTATCAACTAATGAAAAACTGTTTTTT
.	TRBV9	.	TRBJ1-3	CASSLRDISYSGNTIYF	TGTGCCAGCAGCCTCCGGGACATCAGTTACTCTGGAAACACCATATATTTT
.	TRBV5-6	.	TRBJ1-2	CASSSDSPYGYTF	TGTGCCAGCAGCTCGGACAGCCCCTATGGCTACACCTTC
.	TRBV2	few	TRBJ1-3	CASRGLRGRRVNTIYF	TGTGCCAGCAGGGGCCTCCGCGGGAGAAGGGTGAACACCATATATTTT